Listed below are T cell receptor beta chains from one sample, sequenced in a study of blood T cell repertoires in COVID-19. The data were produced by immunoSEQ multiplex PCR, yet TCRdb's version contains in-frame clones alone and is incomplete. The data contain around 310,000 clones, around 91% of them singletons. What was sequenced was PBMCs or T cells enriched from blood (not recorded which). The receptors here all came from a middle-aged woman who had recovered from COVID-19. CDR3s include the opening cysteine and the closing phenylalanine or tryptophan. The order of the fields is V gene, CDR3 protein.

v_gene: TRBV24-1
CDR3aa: CATSDSGQGSGELFF

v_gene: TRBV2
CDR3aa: CASSESGTGFEQFF

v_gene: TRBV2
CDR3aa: CASSPDRGLSDTQYF

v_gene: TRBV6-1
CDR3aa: CASSEPGGKSGNTIYF

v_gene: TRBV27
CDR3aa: CASSLRDRALEQYF

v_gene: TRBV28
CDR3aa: CASNQPQGNRKLTDTQYF

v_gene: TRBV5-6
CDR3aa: CASSLTRVVNEQFF

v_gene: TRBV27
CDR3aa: CATSQNRGVYEQYF

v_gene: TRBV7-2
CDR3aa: CASSKLAGALLDTQYF

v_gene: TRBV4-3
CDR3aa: CASSQDQTGTGELFF

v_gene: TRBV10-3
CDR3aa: CAISENSGSPLHF

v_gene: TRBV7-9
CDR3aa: CASSSQERGEKLFF

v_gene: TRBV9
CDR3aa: CASSVVGESPLHF

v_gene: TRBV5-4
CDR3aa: CASSLGTGRLRETQYF

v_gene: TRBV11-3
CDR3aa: CASSDETRTGSTEAFF

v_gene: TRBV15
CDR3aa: CATSLRSGGPYEQYF

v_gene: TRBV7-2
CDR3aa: CASSLETGGEFQPQHF

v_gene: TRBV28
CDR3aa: CASLAPDSWYNEQFF

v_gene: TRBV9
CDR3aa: CASSVGLAGGITDTQYF

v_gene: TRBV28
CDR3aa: CASSLIVKGQGDDEQFF

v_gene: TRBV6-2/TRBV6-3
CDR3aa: CASSYMTRDRSHYGYTF

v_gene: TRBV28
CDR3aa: CASTLRGFYGYTF